These 29 T cell receptor beta chains originate from one sample sequenced in a study of cytotoxic CD8 clonotypes in ibrutinib-treated CLL. Only in-frame clones appear in the TCRdb table, and some are missing; sequencing was by immunoSEQ multiplex PCR. The sample consists of about 89,000 clones, more than 75% of them appearing once. Sequencing used PBMCs, obtained after 12 months of ibrutinib treatment. All receptors derive from a human donor with chronic lymphocytic leukemia.

In this sample, this clone turned up a few times. The chain carries TRBV28 and TRBJ2-2, with 7 bases identical to TRBD2. The junction had 1 base not matched to a gene; V was cut back by 3 bases and J by 0 bases. This CDR3 comprises 15 residues. Looked up from germline, CDR1 is MDHEN and CDR2 is SYDVKM. In nucleotides, the CDR3 is TGTGCCAGCAGTTTGGCGGGGGCGAACACCGGGGAGCTGTTTTTT. Translating it yields CASSLAGANTGELFF. Variable domain in full (rest from reference TRBV28 and TRBJ2-2): DVKVTQSSRYLVKRTGEKVFLECVQDMDHENMFWYRQDPGLGLRLIYFSYDVKMKEKGDIPEGYSVSREKKERFSLILESASTNQTSMYLCASSLAGANTGELFFGEGSRLTVL.

In nucleotides, the CDR3 is TGTGCCAGTACCCCGGACAGAAACATTCAGTACTTC. Its protein is CASTPDRNIQYF. J is TRBJ2-4 and V is TRBV19; possibly TRBD1 for D (6 bases). The germline gives CDR1 LNHDA, CDR2 SQIVND (reference sequence). Trimming took off 7 bases at V and 6 bases at J, with 10 bases between the two ends. The CDR3 is 12 residues long. Using reference TRBV19 and TRBJ2-4 for the parts outside the CDR3, the full variable domain is DGGITQSPKYLFRKEGQNVTLSCEQNLNHDAMYWYRQDPGQGLRLIYYSQIVNDFQKGDIAEGYSVSREKKESFPLTVTSAQKNPTAFYLCASTPDRNIQYFGAGTRLSVL.

The chain employs TRBV6-6 and TRBJ1-5; no clear D gene. Germline-derived CDR1 and CDR2 are MNHNY and SVGAGI (reference sequence). The CDR3 runs 14 residues. V was clipped by 0 bases and J by 7 bases, with 10 bases between them. CDR3 amino acids: CASSYSEVSQPQHF. Here the CDR3 DNA reads TGTGCCAGCAGTTACTCCGAGGTGAGCCAGCCCCAGCATTTT.

This clone was detected only a few times. The rearrangement joins TRBV27 to TRBJ1-6, with a possible D match to TRBD1 (5 bases). Germline V gives CDR1 MNHEY, CDR2 SMNVEV (reference sequence). The V and J ends lost 2 bases and 9 bases respectively, with 14 bases between them. The CDR3 runs to 15 residues. The CDR3 reads CASSLGGGTSSPLHF. The CDR3 nucleotides are TGTGCCAGCAGTTTAGGGGGAGGAACCAGTTCACCCCTCCACTTT.

The chain links TRBV6-1 to TRBJ1-2; D is possibly TRBD1 (6 bases). The V gene's germline CDR1 is MNHNS and CDR2 SASEGT. This CDR3 region has 13 residues. V lost 6 bases, J lost 4 bases, and 12 bases lay in between. This chain's CDR3 is CASRGSRGYGYTF. CDR3 bases: TGTGCCAGCAGGGGCAGCAGGGGCTATGGCTACACCTTC.

This chain connects TRBV9 to TRBJ2-1, with D possibly TRBD1 on 6 matching bases. V shed 4 bases and J shed 0 bases, with 11 bases lying between them. From germline, CDR1 is SGDLS and CDR2 YYNGEE. This CDR3 region has 15 residues. CDR3 sequence reads: CASSPSGVSYNEQFF. The CDR3 nucleotides are TGTGCCAGCAGCCCATCAGGGGTCTCCTACAATGAGCAGTTCTTC.

The chain is built from TRBV21-1 and TRBJ1-4; the table's TRBD1 call for D was not verified on the DNA. TRBV21-1 has pseudogene status. The CDR3 has 17 amino acids. CDR3 sequence: CASSNGAGDPTNEKLFF. The CDR3 nucleotides read TGTGCCAGCAGCAATGGGGCAGGCGATCCAACTAATGAAAAACTGTTTTTT.

The chain combines TRBV5-4 with TRBJ2-7, with 7 bases lining up with TRBD1. The CDR3 runs 14 residues. Losses at the gene ends were 2 bases for V and 3 bases for J; bases not matched to a gene: 5. Germline loops: CDR1 SGHNT, CDR2 YYREEE (reference sequence). CDR3: CASSLFGTVYEQYF. The DNA for the CDR3 is TGTGCCAGCAGCTTATTCGGGACAGTCTACGAGCAGTACTTC.

The chain employs TRBV6-5 and TRBJ1-5; D is uncertain. This CDR3 has 13 residues. Per germline, CDR1 MNHEY and CDR2 SVGAGI. The V end lost 4 bases, the J end lost 1 base, and 5 bases lay between the germline ends. CDR3 amino acids: CASSWQSNQPQHF. As DNA, the CDR3 is TGTGCCAGCAGTTGGCAGAGCAATCAGCCCCAGCATTTT.

V is TRBV5-8 and J is TRBJ2-3, with D possibly matching TRBD1 (6 bases). This CDR3 is 14 amino acids long. V was pared by 0 bases and J by 6 bases, with 11 bases between. CDR1 is SGHTS, CDR2 YDEGEE, per germline. The CDR3 nucleotides read TGTGCCAGCAGCTTGGCAGGGGCAAGGGATACGCAGTATTTT. It specifies CASSLAGARDTQYF.

This sequence joins TRBV4-1 and TRBJ1-4, with D perhaps matching TRBD1 (6 bases). The length of the CDR3 is 16 residues. The germline V and J ends were trimmed by 1 base and 7 bases, with 16 bases remaining between them. Germline loops: CDR1 MGHRA, CDR2 YSYEKL. CDR3: CASSQGPGGLGEKLFF. CDR3 nucleotide sequence: TGCGCCAGCAGCCAAGGGCCCGGGGGGCTGGGTGAAAAACTGTTTTTT.

The genes are TRBV6-6 and TRBJ1-3; the D gene is possibly TRBD1 (5 bases). V shed 2 bases and J shed 2 bases, with 10 bases lying between them. This CDR3 contains 15 residues. CDR1 and CDR2 (germline): MNHNY, SVGAGI (reference sequence). The CDR3 reads CASSYGGAPGNTIYF. The CDR3 DNA follows: TGTGCCAGCAGTTACGGGGGAGCCCCTGGAAACACCATATATTTT.

The J gene is TRBJ2-1, the V gene TRBV6-4; 14 bases line up with TRBD2. This CDR3 has 17 amino acids. J gave up 4 bases and V 5 bases, and 7 bases lay outside the gene matches. Germline lookup yields CDR1 MRHNA and CDR2 SNTAGT. This CDR3 reads CASSPGTSGGEYNEQFF. The CDR3 nucleotides are TGTGCCAGCAGTCCCGGGACTAGCGGGGGCGAATACAATGAGCAGTTCTTC.

This clone was found a few times. CDR3 protein: CASSSTFGQGKEKLFF. The CDR3 DNA sequence: TGTGCCAGCAGCTCAACGTTTGGACAGGGGAAAGAAAAACTGTTTTTT. The V call is TRBV7-9, the J call TRBJ1-4; TRBD1 aligns across 9 bases. The CDR3 spans 16 residues. V gave up 4 bases and J gave up 8 bases; unmatched junction bases: 11. CDR1 SEHNR and CDR2 FQNEAQ come from the germline V gene (reference sequence).

This chain links TRBV7-2 with TRBJ2-7, with a weak D call TRBD1 (5 bases). Trimming pared 2 bases from V and 0 bases from J, leaving 8 bases between. Germline V gene sequence: CDR1 SGHTA, CDR2 FQGNSA. The CDR3 has 14 amino acids. The CDR3 sequence is CASSLTQVSYEQYF. CDR3 in DNA: TGTGCCAGCAGCTTAACACAGGTCTCCTACGAGCAGTACTTC.

The chain combines TRBV5-1 with TRBJ2-7; tentatively, D is TRBD1 (6 bases). V was pared by 4 bases and J by 6 bases, with 11 bases between. The CDR3 contains 12 residues. The germline CDR1 and CDR2 sequences are SGHRS and YFSETQ. The CDR3 is CASSLLDSEQYF. For the CDR3, the DNA is TGCGCCAGCAGCCTCCTGGACAGCGAGCAGTACTTC.

This chain joins TRBV30 and TRBJ2-7; D is unclear. The CDR3 length is 11 residues. Germline V gene data show CDR1 as GTSNPN and CDR2 as SVGIG (reference sequence). Deletions cut 1 base from V and 4 bases from J, with 5 bases between. The CDR3 loop reads CAWSAPYEQYF. Here the CDR3 DNA reads TGTGCCTGGAGTGCCCCGTACGAGCAGTACTTC.

The V and J genes are TRBV27 and TRBJ2-7; the D gene is possibly TRBD1 (5 bases). V lost 6 bases to trimming and J lost 6 bases, with 15 bases between them. CDR3 length: 13 amino acids. Per the germline V gene, CDR1 is MNHEY and CDR2 is SMNVEV (reference sequence). In DNA form, the CDR3 reads TGTGCCAGCAGGACCCCTAGGGGATCCGAGCAGTACTTC. Residues: CASRTPRGSEQYF.

The chain employs TRBV18 and TRBJ2-2; 9 bases line up with TRBD2. Germline assignment: CDR1 KGHSH and CDR2 LQKENI. The CDR3 runs to 17 residues. V trimming: 3 bases; J trimming: 4 bases; junction bases outside the gene matches: 9. CDR3 in DNA: TGTGCCAGCTCACCCCGCCCGGGACTAGCAGTCACCGGGGAGCTGTTTTTT. It translates to CASSPRPGLAVTGELFF. Filled out from reference TRBV18 and TRBJ2-2, the complete variable domain reads NAGVMQNPRHLVRRRGQEARLRCSPMKGHSHVYWYRQLPEEGLKFMVYLQKENIIDESGMPKERFSAEFPKEGPSILRIQQVVRGDSAAYFCASSPRPGLAVTGELFFGEGSRLTVL.

The sample holds a few counts of this clone. The chain couples TRBV7-7 to TRBJ2-5; D perhaps matches TRBD1 (5 bases). CDR3 length: 14 amino acids. Trimming took off 4 bases at V and 2 bases at J, with 11 bases between the two ends. Germline V lookup: CDR1 SSHAT, CDR2 FNYEAQ (reference sequence). The CDR3: CASSSQGPQETQYF. CDR3 coding DNA: TGTGCCAGCAGCTCGCAGGGCCCTCAAGAGACCCAGTACTTC.

The chain recombines TRBV5-1 with TRBJ2-3; D perhaps matches TRBD2 (7 bases). The V and J ends lost 2 bases and 4 bases respectively, with 14 bases between them. CDR3 length equals 15 residues. Germline loops: CDR1 SGHRS, CDR2 YFSETQ. CDR3 DNA sequence: TGCGCCAGCAGCTTAAGAGGGGGGGCCCCAGATACGCAGTATTTT. Translated: CASSLRGGAPDTQYF.

The chain couples TRBV19 to TRBJ1-2; a weak D match, TRBD1 (5 bases). CDR3 length equals 14 residues. Germline loops: CDR1 LNHDA, CDR2 SQIVND (reference sequence). The germline V and J ends were trimmed by 10 bases and 2 bases, with 17 bases remaining between them. CDR3 amino acids: CATKEGQGNYGYTF. The DNA for the CDR3 is TGTGCCACCAAAGAGGGGCAGGGAAACTATGGCTACACCTTC.

The rearrangement joins TRBV19 to TRBJ2-2; the D is unclear. The CDR3 is 14 amino acids. The germline V and J ends were trimmed by 0 bases and 8 bases, with 10 bases remaining between them. Germline CDR1 and CDR2: LNHDA and SQIVND (reference sequence). This CDR3 reads CASSIDFDPGELFF. In DNA form, the CDR3 reads TGTGCCAGTAGTATAGATTTCGATCCTGGGGAGCTGTTTTTT.

The chain uses TRBV7-3 and TRBJ2-5; D ambiguous. Germline V lookup: CDR1 SGHTA, CDR2 FQGTGA. The V and J ends lost 5 bases and 1 base respectively, with 11 bases between them. The CDR3 has 14 residues. The CDR3 loop is CASSPTPIQETQYF. Here the CDR3 DNA reads TGTGCCAGCAGCCCCACACCCATCCAAGAGACCCAGTACTTC.

The CDR3 DNA reads TGTGCCAGCAGTGGCGAAGGGGGAGGCAATCAGCCCCAGCATTTT. Translation: CASSGEGGGNQPQHF. The rearrangement uses TRBV2 and TRBJ1-5, with D tentatively TRBD1 (6 bases). The V end was cut by 4 bases, the J end by 2 bases, with 12 bases between. This CDR3 has 15 amino acids. Germline V lookup: CDR1 SNHLY, CDR2 FYNNEI.

V usage is TRBV15 and J usage is TRBJ2-3; tentatively, D is TRBD2 (5 bases). Trimming took 0 bases from V and 0 from J, leaving 13 bases between them. The CDR3 runs to 17 residues. Germline V lookup: CDR1 LNHNV, CDR2 YYDKDF (reference sequence). CDR3 protein: CATSRDWNRGSTDTQYF. Written as DNA, the CDR3 is TGTGCCACCAGCAGAGATTGGAATCGGGGTAGCACAGATACGCAGTATTTT.

This clone was picked up a small number of times. The CDR3 bases are TGCGCCAGCAGCCCGTCCATCCCCGGGTACGAGCAGTACTTC. It is translated as CASSPSIPGYEQYF. The V and J genes are TRBV5-1 and TRBJ2-7; D is ambiguous. The V gene lost 4 bases and the J gene lost 4 bases, with 15 bases spanning the gap. CDR1 is SGHRS, CDR2 YFSETQ, per germline. This CDR3 region has 14 residues.

This CDR3 is CASRDRRNTDTQYF. CDR3 coding DNA: TGTGCCAGCCGTGACCGGAGGAACACAGATACGCAGTATTTT. The J gene is TRBJ2-3, the V gene TRBV6-5, with a possible D match to TRBD2 (5 bases). This CDR3 region has 14 residues. The germline CDR1 and CDR2 sequences are MNHEY and SVGAGI. With 8 bases removed from V and 2 bases from J, the gap between germline ends came to 14 bases.

The chain recombines TRBV19 with TRBJ1-2, with D uncertain. CDR1 is LNHDA, CDR2 SQIVND, per germline (reference sequence). The CDR3 consists of 13 residues. The V end lost 5 bases, the J end lost 8 bases, and 15 bases lay between the germline ends. CDR3 region: CASSVTREGGYTF. Written as DNA, the CDR3 is TGTGCCAGTAGTGTGACTAGGGAAGGAGGCTACACCTTC. Complete variable domain (other parts from reference TRBV19 and TRBJ1-2): DGGITQSPKYLFRKEGQNVTLSCEQNLNHDAMYWYRQDPGQGLRLIYYSQIVNDFQKGDIAEGYSVSREKKESFPLTVTSAQKNPTAFYLCASSVTREGGYTFGSGTRLTVV.